Listed below are T cell receptor beta chains from one sample, sequenced in a study of regulatory T cells in long-lasting Graves disease. One entry per CDR3 protein results from TCRdb running MiXCR on the multiplex PCR reads. The table includes about 430,000 distinct CDR3 sequences, over 12% detected once. These same records also appear under a second study, on T cells in Graves' hyperthyroidism and ophthalmopathy.

The sample in question was peripheral blood mononuclear cells (PBMCs), obtained at new diagnosis, from a patient treated with antithyroid drugs. The receptors stem from a woman in her thirties or forties with Graves disease. The CDR3 runs from the conserved cysteine through the conserved F or W. A D gene is named only where the DNA matches it firmly. Not all rows give a size; the values are once, few, many and, for expanded clones, a class.

clone_size,j_call,d_call,v_call,cdr3_nt,cdr3_aa
many,TRBJ2-3,TRBD2,TRBV7-2,TGTGCCAGCAGCCTGCGGACTAGCGGGAGTACTCTGAGAGATACGCAGTATTTT,CASSLRTSGSTLRDTQYF
few,TRBJ2-3,-,TRBV9,TGTGCCAGCAGCGCCAGCGGTAGCACAGATACGCAGTATTTT,CASSASGSTDTQYF
many,TRBJ2-7,-,TRBV18,TGTGCCAGCTCACCATCAGCAGGTGACGAGCAGTACTTC,CASSPSAGDEQYF
many,TRBJ2-1,-,TRBV20-1,TGCAGTGCTAGAGGTTGGGACCATACCTACAATGAGCAGTTCTTC,CSARGWDHTYNEQFF
many,TRBJ2-7,TRBD1,TRBV12-3/TRBV12-4,TGTGCCAGCAGTCCAGGGGGCTGGGCCCCCTACGAGCAGTACTTC,CASSPGGWAPYEQYF
-,TRBJ2-5,-,TRBV30,TGTGCCTGGAGCAGTCAACGGATGGAGACCCAGTACTTC,CAWSSQRMETQYF
few,TRBJ2-1,-,TRBV25-1,TGTGCCAGCAGTGCCCACAGGGACCGGTACAATGAGCAGTTCTTC,CASSAHRDRYNEQFF
many,TRBJ2-7,-,TRBV5-1,TGCGCCAGCAGCTTGGTGGTCAGGGCCAACGAGCAGTACTTC,CASSLVVRANEQYF
few,TRBJ2-1,TRBD1,TRBV12-3/TRBV12-4,TGTGCCAGCAGTTCCGGACAGGGTGAGCAGTTCTTC,CASSSGQGEQFF
-,TRBJ2-3,-,TRBV4-3,TGCGCCAGCAGCCAAGAAGGTATAGATACGCAGTATTTT,CASSQEGIDTQYF
-,TRBJ1-1,-,TRBV5-1,TGCGCCAGCAGCCCGCAAATGATGAACACTGAAGCTTTCTTT,CASSPQMMNTEAFF
-,TRBJ1-5,-,TRBV6-2/TRBV6-3,TGTGCCAGCAGTCCTGGGGAGTGGCAGCCCCAGCATTTT,CASSPGEWQPQHF
many,TRBJ1-1,-,TRBV10-3,TGTGCCATCAGGAGCCTCGGGACGGCAAACACTGAAGCTTTCTTT,CAIRSLGTANTEAFF
many,TRBJ1-5,TRBD1,TRBV27,TGTGCCAGCAGTTTTGGGACAGAAAATCAGCCCCAGCATTTT,CASSFGTENQPQHF
many,TRBJ2-1,-,TRBV6-5,TGTGCCAGCAGTTACCAGTCGGGGGTCTCCTACAATGAGCAGTTCTTC,CASSYQSGVSYNEQFF
-,TRBJ2-7,-,TRBV9,TGTGCCAGCAGCGTAGGCCTTTCCTACGAGCAGTACTTC,CASSVGLSYEQYF
few,TRBJ2-1,-,TRBV27,TGTGCCAGCAGTGGGACAGGCGGGGGGAATGAGCAGTTCTTC,CASSGTGGGNEQFF
few,TRBJ2-5,TRBD2,TRBV29-1,TGCAGCGTTGGGGGGGAGCGGGAGGGCCCATTTATGGGTCTGGGGGAGACCCAGTACTTC,CSVGGEREGPFMGLGETQYF
many,TRBJ1-5,-,TRBV15,TGTGCCACCAGCAGTCCGACTGATAATCAGCCCCAGCATTTT,CATSSPTDNQPQHF
many,TRBJ2-7,TRBD2,TRBV12-3/TRBV12-4,TGTGCCAGCAGTTTAGCGCGGGGTAGCGGGCTCTACGAGCAGTACTTC,CASSLARGSGLYEQYF
-,TRBJ2-1,TRBD1,TRBV30,TGTGCCTGGAGCCCAGGGACAGGGGGCCCCGGAGAGCAGTTCTTC,CAWSPGTGGPGEQFF
-,TRBJ2-5,TRBD2,TRBV10-2,TGCGCCAGCCGACTAGCGCGGACCCAAGAGACCCAGTACTTC,CASRLARTQETQYF
many,TRBJ2-7,-,TRBV28,TGTGCCAGCAGTGAATTCGCGGGCTTCTACGAGCAGTACTTC,CASSEFAGFYEQYF
many,TRBJ2-7,-,TRBV28,TGTGCCAGCAGTTTCGCCGGGGGCAGTTACTACGAGCAGTACTTC,CASSFAGGSYYEQYF
few,TRBJ2-7,-,TRBV9,TGTGCCAGCAGCGTAGCTCTAGGCGACGAGCAGTACTTC,CASSVALGDEQYF
many,TRBJ2-2,TRBD2,TRBV6-2/TRBV6-3,TGTGCCAGCAGTTACGGGTCTGCTAGCGGGAATATTCGAACCGGGGAGCTGTTTTTT,CASSYGSASGNIRTGELFF
many,TRBJ2-5,-,TRBV12-3/TRBV12-4,TGTGCCAGCAGTTTATCCCTCGCGGCGACCCAGTACTTC,CASSLSLAATQYF
many,TRBJ2-7,-,TRBV12-3/TRBV12-4,TGTGCCAGCAGTTTGACCACCTTCTACGAGCAGTACTTC,CASSLTTFYEQYF
many,TRBJ2-2,-,TRBV2,TGTGCCAGCAGTGCGGATGGAATGGACACCGGGGAGCTGTTTTTT,CASSADGMDTGELFF
many,TRBJ1-6,-,TRBV7-8,TGTGCCAGCAGCTTCGTAGGGGAAGGTTCACCCCTCCACTTT,CASSFVGEGSPLHF
-,TRBJ1-5,-,TRBV28,TGTGCCAGCAGTTTAGAGGGGGGAGTCAATCAGCCCCAGCATTTT,CASSLEGGVNQPQHF
-,TRBJ1-1,TRBD1,TRBV6-2/TRBV6-3,TGTGCCAGCAGTTCCACAGGGGGCGCGGGAACTGAAGCTTTCTTT,CASSSTGGAGTEAFF
many,TRBJ2-5,TRBD2,TRBV20-1,TGCAGTGCTAGAGATGGGACTAGAGAGACCCAGTACTTC,CSARDGTRETQYF
-,TRBJ2-7,TRBD1,TRBV24-1,TGTGCCACAGTCTGGGACAGAGAACTCTACGAGCAGTACTTC,CATVWDRELYEQYF
-,TRBJ1-1,-,TRBV6-2/TRBV6-3,TGTGCCAGCAGTTACGTTCCCAGGCAGGGTAACACTGAAGCTTTCTTT,CASSYVPRQGNTEAFF
many,TRBJ1-3,-,TRBV28,TGTGCCAGCAGCCGACCGGGAGCTAGCTCTGGAAACACCATATATTTT,CASSRPGASSGNTIYF
-,TRBJ2-1,-,TRBV29-1,TGCAGCGTTGAAGGGGTACCCTATTTCAGGGGCCCCTACAATGAGCAGTTCTTC,CSVEGVPYFRGPYNEQFF
few,TRBJ1-5,-,TRBV18,TGTGCCAGCTCACCAAGACAGGTAATCGATCAGCCCCAGCATTTT,CASSPRQVIDQPQHF
-,TRBJ2-7,TRBD1,TRBV11-2,TGTGCCAGCAGCTTAGGACAGGGGCACTGCGAGCAGTACTTC,CASSLGQGHCEQYF
many,TRBJ1-1,-,TRBV2,TGTGCCAGCAACGCCAGGCCGGTCACTGAAGCTTTCTTT,CASNARPVTEAFF
many,TRBJ2-7,TRBD1,TRBV12-5,TGTGCTAGTGGTTGGGGGGCAGGGGACAGGGCGGCCTACGAGCAGTACTTC,CASGWGAGDRAAYEQYF
many,TRBJ2-3,TRBD1,TRBV7-6,TGTGCCAGCAGCCTATCGACAGGGGTGGGTACGCAGTATTTT,CASSLSTGVGTQYF
many,TRBJ1-4,-,TRBV3-1,TGTGCCAGCAGCCCCTCCGCCTGGAATGAAAAACTGTTTTTT,CASSPSAWNEKLFF
many,TRBJ1-4,-,TRBV12-3/TRBV12-4,TGTGCCAGCAGTCCTTTTTCAGGGTCGTATGAAAAACTGTTTTTT,CASSPFSGSYEKLFF
many,TRBJ2-7,TRBD2,TRBV20-1,TGCAGTGCTAGAGAACCGGGACTAGCGAGGCAGTACTTC,CSAREPGLARQYF
-,TRBJ1-2,-,TRBV27,TGTGCCAGCAGTGGGAGGCAGAACTATGGCTACACCTTC,CASSGRQNYGYTF
few,TRBJ2-4,TRBD2,TRBV30,TGTGCCTGGAGCCCCGGGACTAGAGCCAAAAACATTCAGTACTTC,CAWSPGTRAKNIQYF
many,TRBJ2-5,-,TRBV9,TGTGCCAGCAGCGTAGCTTACGGGGGACAAGAGACCCAGTACTTC,CASSVAYGGQETQYF
-,TRBJ2-7,-,TRBV20-1,TGCAGTGCTAGAGATTACCAGGCGGCGGGGCAGCAGTACTTC,CSARDYQAAGQQYF
many,TRBJ2-1,TRBD2,TRBV7-2,TGTGCCAGCAGGGGACTAGCGGACAATGAGCAGTTCTTC,CASRGLADNEQFF
many,TRBJ2-1,TRBD2,TRBV20-1,TGCAGTGCTCTGGTCCCCTGGGGACTAGCGGTAAACAATGAGCAGTTCTTC,CSALVPWGLAVNNEQFF
-,TRBJ1-2,TRBD1,TRBV18,TGTGCCAGCTCACCCCGGACAGGGGGAGGCTACGCCTTC,CASSPRTGGGYAF
-,TRBJ2-1,TRBD2,TRBV12-3/TRBV12-4,TGTGTCAGCAGGGGACTAGCGGGAGGGAAGAGCTCCTACAATGAGCAGTTCTTC,CVSRGLAGGKSSYNEQFF
few,TRBJ2-5,-,TRBV5-1,TGCGCCAGCAGCTTGTGGGGCAGCGTAACCCCGCAAGAGACCCAGTACTTC,CASSLWGSVTPQETQYF
-,TRBJ1-1,TRBD1,TRBV5-1,TGCGCCAGCAGCTTGGCCGGGACAGGGGTAGATACTGAAGCTTTCTTT,CASSLAGTGVDTEAFF
many,TRBJ2-2,-,TRBV7-9,TGTGCCAGCAGCTTAGAGGGCTGGTTAACAGGACATCTTTCCGGGGAGCTGTTTTTT,CASSLEGWLTGHLSGELFF
-,TRBJ2-7,-,TRBV19,TGTGCCAGCGCGGGCGGGGGCAGTAACCACGAGCAGTACTTC,CASAGGGSNHEQYF
-,TRBJ2-3,-,TRBV15,TGTGCCACCAGCACCTTTACTAGTGCTACGCAGTATTTT,CATSTFTSATQYF
few,TRBJ1-6,TRBD1,TRBV9,TGTGCCAGCAGCGTAGGCTCGCAGGGGGCGTATTCACCCCTCCACTTT,CASSVGSQGAYSPLHF
many,TRBJ2-3,TRBD2,TRBV2,TGTGCCAGCAGTGGAGCGGGAGGGGTAGATACGCAGTATTTT,CASSGAGGVDTQYF